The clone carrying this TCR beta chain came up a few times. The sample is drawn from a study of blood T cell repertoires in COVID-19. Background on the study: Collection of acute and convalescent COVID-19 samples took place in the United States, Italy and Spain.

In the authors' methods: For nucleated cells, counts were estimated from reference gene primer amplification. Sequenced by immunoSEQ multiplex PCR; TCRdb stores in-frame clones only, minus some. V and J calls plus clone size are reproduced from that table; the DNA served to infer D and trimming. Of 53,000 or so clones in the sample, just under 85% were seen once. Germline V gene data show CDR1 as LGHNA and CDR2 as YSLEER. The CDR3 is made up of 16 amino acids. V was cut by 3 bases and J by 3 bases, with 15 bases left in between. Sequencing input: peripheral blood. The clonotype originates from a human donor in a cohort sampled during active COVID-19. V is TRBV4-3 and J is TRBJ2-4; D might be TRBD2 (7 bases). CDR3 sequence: CASSQGGAKGKNIQYF. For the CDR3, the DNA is TGCGCCAGCAGCCAGGGGGGGGCGAAGGGCAAAAACATTCAGTACTTC.